This T cell receptor (beta chain) was sequenced for a study of T cell responses to AZD1222 COVID-19 vaccine. TCRdb keeps only in-frame clones here, not all; method: immunoSEQ multiplex PCR. The sample yields about 170,000 clones, roughly nine tenths seen once. To note about this clone: Antigen unknown.

Study-wide results and limits: Scientists sampled the repertoires only once the peak T cell response had passed.

The CDR3 covers 13 residues. Germline V gives CDR1 LNHDA, CDR2 SQIVND (reference sequence). Trimming removed 3 bases at V and 8 bases at J, with 13 bases between. Source: peripheral blood, taken on day 0 of AZD1222 vaccination. The sequence came from an adult in good health. The V and J genes are TRBV19 and TRBJ1-2; D call uncertain. The CDR3 nucleotides are TGTGCCAGTAGTATCCGGACTTACGACGGCTACACCTTC. Its translation is CASSIRTYDGYTF.